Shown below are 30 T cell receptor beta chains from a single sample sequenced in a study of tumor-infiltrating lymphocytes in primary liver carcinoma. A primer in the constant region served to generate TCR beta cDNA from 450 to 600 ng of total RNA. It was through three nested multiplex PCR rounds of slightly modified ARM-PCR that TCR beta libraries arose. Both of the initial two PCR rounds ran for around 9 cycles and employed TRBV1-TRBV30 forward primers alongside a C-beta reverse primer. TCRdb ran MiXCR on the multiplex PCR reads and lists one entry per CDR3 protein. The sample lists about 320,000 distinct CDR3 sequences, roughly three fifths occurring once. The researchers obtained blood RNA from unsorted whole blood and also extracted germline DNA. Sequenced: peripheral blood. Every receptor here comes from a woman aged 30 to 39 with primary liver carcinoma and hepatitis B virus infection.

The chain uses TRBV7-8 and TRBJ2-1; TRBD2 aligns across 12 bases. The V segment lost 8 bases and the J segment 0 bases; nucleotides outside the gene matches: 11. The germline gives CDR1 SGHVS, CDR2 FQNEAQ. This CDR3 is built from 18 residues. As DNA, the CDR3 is TGTGCCAGCTTACTAGCGGGAGGACTAAGGAGCTCCTACAATGAGCAGTTCTTC. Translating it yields CASLLAGGLRSSYNEQFF.

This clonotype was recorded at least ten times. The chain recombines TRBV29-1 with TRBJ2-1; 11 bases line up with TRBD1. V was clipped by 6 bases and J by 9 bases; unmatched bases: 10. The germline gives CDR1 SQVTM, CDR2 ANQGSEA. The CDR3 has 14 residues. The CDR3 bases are TGCAGCGTCAGCCGGGACAGGGGGATGTTTGAGCAGTTCTTC. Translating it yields CSVSRDRGMFEQFF.

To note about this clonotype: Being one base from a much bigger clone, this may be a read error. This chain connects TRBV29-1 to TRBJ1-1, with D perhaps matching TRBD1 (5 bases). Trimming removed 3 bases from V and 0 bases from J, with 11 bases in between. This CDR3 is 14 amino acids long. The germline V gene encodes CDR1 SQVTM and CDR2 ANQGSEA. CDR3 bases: TGCAGCGTTGACAGGGTGTCCTTGAACACTGAAGCTTTCTTT. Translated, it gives CSVDRVSLNTEAFF.

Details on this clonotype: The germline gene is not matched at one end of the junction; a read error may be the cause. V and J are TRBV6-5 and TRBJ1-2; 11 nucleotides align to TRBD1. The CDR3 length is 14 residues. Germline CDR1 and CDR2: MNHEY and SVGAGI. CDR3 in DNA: TGTGCCTGCAGTTACGGGACAGGGGGGTTTGGCTACACCTTC. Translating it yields CACSYGTGGFGYTF.

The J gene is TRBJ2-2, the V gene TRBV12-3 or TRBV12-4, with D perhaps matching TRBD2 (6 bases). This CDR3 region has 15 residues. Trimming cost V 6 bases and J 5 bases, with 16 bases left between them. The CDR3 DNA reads TGTGCCAGCAGCCCCAGGAGGGTCGAGACCGGGGAGCTGTTTTTT. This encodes CASSPRRVETGELFF.

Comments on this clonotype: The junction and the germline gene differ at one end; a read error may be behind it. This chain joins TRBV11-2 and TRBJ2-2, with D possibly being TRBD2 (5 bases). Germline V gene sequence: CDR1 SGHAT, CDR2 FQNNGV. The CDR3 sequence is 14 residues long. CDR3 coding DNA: TGTGCCAGTTTGAGTGAGGTGAACACCGGGAAGCTGTTTTTT. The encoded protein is CASLSEVNTGKLFF.

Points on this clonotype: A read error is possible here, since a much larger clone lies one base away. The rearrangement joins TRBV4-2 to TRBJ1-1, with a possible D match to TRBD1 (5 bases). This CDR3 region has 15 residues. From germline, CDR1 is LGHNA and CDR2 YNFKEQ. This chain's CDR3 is CVSSQDTGRGTEAFF. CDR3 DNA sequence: TGTGTCAGCAGCCAAGACACCGGGAGGGGCACTGAAGCTTTCTTT.

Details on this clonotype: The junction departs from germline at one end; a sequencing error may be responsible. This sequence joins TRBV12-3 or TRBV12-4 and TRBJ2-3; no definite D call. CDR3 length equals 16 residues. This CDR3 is CTSSFTQGGSTNTRYF. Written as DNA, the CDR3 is TGTACCAGCAGTTTCACACAAGGCGGTAGCACAAATACGCGGTATTTT.

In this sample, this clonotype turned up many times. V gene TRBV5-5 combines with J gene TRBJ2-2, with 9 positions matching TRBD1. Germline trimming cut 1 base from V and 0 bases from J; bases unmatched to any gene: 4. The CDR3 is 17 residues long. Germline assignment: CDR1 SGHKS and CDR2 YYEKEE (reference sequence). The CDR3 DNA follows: TGTGCCAGCAGCTTGCTCCGGGACAGGGCGAACACCGGGGAGCTGTTTTTT. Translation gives CASSLLRDRANTGELFF.

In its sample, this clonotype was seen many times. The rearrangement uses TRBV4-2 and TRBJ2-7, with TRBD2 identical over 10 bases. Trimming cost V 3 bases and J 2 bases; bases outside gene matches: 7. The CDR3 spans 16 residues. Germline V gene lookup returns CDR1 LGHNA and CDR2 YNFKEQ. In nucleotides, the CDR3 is TGTGCCAGCAGCCAGGGACTAGCGAAAAATGCCTACGAGCAGTACTTC. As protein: CASSQGLAKNAYEQYF.

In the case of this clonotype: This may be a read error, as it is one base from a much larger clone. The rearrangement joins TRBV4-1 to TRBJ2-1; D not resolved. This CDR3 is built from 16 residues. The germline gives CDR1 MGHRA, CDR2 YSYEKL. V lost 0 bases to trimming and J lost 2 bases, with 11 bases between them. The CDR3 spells CASSQETEQPYNEQFF. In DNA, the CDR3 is TGCGCCAGCAGCCAAGAAACGGAACAGCCCTACAATGAGCAGTTCTTC.

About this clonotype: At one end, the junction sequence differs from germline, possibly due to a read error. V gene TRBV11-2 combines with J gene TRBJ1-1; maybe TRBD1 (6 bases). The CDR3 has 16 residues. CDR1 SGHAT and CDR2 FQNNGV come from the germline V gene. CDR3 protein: CASRSPSGARNTGAFF. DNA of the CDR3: TGTGCCAGCAGATCCCCCTCAGGGGCCAGGAACACTGGAGCTTTCTTT.

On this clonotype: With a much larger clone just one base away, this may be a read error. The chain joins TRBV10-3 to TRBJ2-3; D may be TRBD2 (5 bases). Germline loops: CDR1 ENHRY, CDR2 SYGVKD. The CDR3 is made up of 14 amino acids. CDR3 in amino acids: CVISEPTGSDTQYF. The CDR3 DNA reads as TGTGTCATCAGTGAACCAACGGGATCAGATACGCAGTATTTT.

DNA for the CDR3: TGTGCCAGCAGCTTGGATCTGGGGGGGTCATCAGAGACCCAGTACTTC. This sequence encodes CASSLDLGGSSETQYF. The V call is TRBV5-5, the J call TRBJ2-5, with TRBD2 matching 7 bases. The length of the CDR3 is 16 residues. CDR1 SGHKS and CDR2 YYEKEE come from the germline V gene (reference sequence). V gave up 0 bases and J gave up 4 bases; unmatched junction bases: 9.

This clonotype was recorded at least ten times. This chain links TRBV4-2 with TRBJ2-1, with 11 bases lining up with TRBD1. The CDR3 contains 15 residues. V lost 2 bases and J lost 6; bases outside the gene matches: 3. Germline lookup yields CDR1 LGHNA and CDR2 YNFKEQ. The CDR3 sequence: CASSQSGTGGNEQFF. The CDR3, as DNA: TGTGCCAGCAGCCAATCCGGGACAGGGGGCAATGAGCAGTTCTTC.

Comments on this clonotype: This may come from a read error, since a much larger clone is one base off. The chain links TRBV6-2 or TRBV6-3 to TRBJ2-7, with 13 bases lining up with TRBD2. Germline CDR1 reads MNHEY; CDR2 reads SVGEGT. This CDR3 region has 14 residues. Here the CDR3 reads CTSSTSGRGYEQYF. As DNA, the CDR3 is TGTACCAGCAGTACTAGCGGGAGGGGCTACGAGCAGTACTTC.

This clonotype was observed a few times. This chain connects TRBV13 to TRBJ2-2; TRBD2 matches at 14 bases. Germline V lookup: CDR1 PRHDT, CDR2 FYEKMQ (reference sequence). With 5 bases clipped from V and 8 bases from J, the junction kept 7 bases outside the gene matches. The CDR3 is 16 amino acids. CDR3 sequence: CASSQRLAGGPGELFF. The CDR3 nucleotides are TGTGCCAGCAGCCAGCGACTAGCGGGAGGGCCAGGGGAGCTGTTTTTT.

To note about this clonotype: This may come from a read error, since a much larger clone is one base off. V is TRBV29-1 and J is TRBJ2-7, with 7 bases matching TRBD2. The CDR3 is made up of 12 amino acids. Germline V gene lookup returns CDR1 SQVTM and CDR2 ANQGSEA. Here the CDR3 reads CRVGGRAYEQYF. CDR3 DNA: TGCAGAGTTGGTGGGAGGGCCTACGAGCAGTACTTC.

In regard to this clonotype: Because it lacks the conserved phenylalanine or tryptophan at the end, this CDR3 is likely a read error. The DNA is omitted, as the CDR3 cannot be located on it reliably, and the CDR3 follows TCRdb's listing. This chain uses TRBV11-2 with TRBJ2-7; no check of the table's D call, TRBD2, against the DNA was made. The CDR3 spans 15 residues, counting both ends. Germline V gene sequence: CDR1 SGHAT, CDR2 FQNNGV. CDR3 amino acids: CASSLAGASGLLVYL.

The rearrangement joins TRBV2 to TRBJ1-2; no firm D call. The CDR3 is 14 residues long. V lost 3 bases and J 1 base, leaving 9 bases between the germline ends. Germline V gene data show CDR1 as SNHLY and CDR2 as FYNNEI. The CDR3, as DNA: TGTGCCAGCAGTGAGCCCGGCCTTAACTATGGCTACACCTTC. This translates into CASSEPGLNYGYTF.

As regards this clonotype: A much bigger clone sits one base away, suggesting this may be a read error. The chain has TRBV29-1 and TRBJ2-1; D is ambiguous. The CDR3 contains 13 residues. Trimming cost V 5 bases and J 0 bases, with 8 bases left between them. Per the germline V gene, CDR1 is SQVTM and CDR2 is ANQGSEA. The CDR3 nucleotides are TGCAGCGTTAAACAGAGCTCCTACAATGAGCAGTTCTTC. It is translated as CSVKQSSYNEQFF.

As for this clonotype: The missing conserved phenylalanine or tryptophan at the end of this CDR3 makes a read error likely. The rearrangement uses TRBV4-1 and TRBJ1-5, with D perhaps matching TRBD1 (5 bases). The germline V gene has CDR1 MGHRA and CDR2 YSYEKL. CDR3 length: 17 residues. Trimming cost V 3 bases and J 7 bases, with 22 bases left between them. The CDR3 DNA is TGCGCCAGCAGCCACCCCGTTCTAGGGGCGATGGGACAGCCCCAGCATCTT. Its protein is CASSHPVLGAMGQPQHL.

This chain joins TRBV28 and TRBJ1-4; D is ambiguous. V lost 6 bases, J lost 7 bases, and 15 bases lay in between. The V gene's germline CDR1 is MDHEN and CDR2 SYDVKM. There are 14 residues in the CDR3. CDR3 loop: CASREVVGREKLFF. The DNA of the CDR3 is TGTGCCAGCAGGGAGGTAGTCGGTCGTGAAAAACTGTTTTTT.

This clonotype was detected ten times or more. CDR3 sequence: CASSYTVGYGYTF. DNA of the CDR3: TGTGCCAGCAGTTACACGGTGGGCTATGGCTACACCTTC. The chain combines TRBV6-5 with TRBJ1-2; D gene uncertain. Germline V gene data show CDR1 as MNHEY and CDR2 as SVGAGI. The CDR3 has 13 amino acids. V was trimmed by 2 bases and J by 4 bases, leaving 8 bases between them.

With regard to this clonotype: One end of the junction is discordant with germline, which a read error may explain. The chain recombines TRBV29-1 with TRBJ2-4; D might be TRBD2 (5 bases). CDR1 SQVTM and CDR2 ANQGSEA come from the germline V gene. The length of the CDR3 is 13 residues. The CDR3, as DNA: TGCAGCATCCGAGCCCCGGGGAAAGACATTCAATACTTC. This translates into CSIRAPGKDIQYF.

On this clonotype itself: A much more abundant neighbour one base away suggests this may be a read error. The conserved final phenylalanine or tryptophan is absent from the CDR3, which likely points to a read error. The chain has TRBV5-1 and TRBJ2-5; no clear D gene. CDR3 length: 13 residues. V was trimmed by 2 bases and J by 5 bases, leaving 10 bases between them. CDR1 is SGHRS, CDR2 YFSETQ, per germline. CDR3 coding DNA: TGCGCCAGCAGCTTAGGAAGGATGGAGACCCAGTACCTC. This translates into CASSLGRMETQYL.

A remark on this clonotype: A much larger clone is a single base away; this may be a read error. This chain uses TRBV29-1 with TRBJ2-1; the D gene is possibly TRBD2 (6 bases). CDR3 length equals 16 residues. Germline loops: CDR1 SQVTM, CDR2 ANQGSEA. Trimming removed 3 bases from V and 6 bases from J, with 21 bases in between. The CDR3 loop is CSVDQKHGGSLNEQFF. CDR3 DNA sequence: TGCAGCGTTGACCAGAAACATGGGGGGTCGCTCAATGAGCAGTTCTTC.

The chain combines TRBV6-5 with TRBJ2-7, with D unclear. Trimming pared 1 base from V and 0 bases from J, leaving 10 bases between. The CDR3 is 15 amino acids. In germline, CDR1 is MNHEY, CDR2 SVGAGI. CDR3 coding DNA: TGTGCCAGCAGTTACTTACGGCCACCCTCCTACGAGCAGTACTTC. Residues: CASSYLRPPSYEQYF.

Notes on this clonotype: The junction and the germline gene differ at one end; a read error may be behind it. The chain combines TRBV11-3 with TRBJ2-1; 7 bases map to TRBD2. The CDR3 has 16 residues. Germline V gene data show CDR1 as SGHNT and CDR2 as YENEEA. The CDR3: CASSLWGGDSYNGQFF. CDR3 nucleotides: TGTGCCAGCAGCTTATGGGGAGGGGACTCCTACAATGGGCAGTTCTTC.

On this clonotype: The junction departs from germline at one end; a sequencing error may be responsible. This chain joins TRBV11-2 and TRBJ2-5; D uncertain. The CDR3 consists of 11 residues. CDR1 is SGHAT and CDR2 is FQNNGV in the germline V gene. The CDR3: CANSLLETQYF. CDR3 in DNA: TGCGCCAACAGCTTGCTTGAGACCCAGTACTTC.